This T cell receptor beta chain was recorded in a study of shared clonotypes between healthy human individuals. A word on this clone: Other DNA sequences in this sample translate to the same CDR3.

Clones were read by immunoSEQ multiplex PCR, and TCRdb kept only the in-frame ones, dropping some. The sample has about 1.1 million clones; around 82% are singletons. CDR3 size: 14 residues. The V gene lost 0 bases and the J gene lost 5 bases, with 7 bases spanning the gap. CDR1 and CDR2 from the germline V gene are LGHNA and YNFKEQ. V is TRBV4-2 and J is TRBJ2-2; D remains ambiguous. Sequencing input: memory CD4+ T cells from PBMCs. Subset in this sample: CD45RA-negative fraction. This clonotype originated in a man between 18 and 29 years old in good health. Some clones in this sample may be carry-over from other donors' samples. CDR3 region: CASSQDGLTGELFF. The CDR3 DNA sequence: TGTGCCAGCAGCCAAGATGGTCTAACCGGGGAGCTGTTTTTT.